The sequence of this T cell receptor beta chain was determined in a study of T cell responses to AZD1222 COVID-19 vaccine. General observations from the study: Distributed over spike, vaccine-associated CD4 TCRs predominated at 160-218 and 743-854.

Here immunoSEQ multiplex PCR was the method, and the copy in TCRdb shows in-frame clones only, minus some. The sample consists of tens of thousands of clones, roughly 88% of them appearing once. The CDR3 has 16 residues. Germline V gene lookup returns CDR1 SGHNT and CDR2 YYREEE (reference sequence). Deletions cut 2 bases from V and 5 bases from J, with 17 bases between. Regarding this clone: Its target is not known.

V and J are TRBV5-4 and TRBJ2-1; the D call may be TRBD1 or TRBD2 (5 bases each). This receptor was obtained from an adult in good health. The input for sequencing was peripheral blood, taken on day 0 of AZD1222 vaccination. DNA for the CDR3: TGTGCCAGCAGCTTAAGCCGGGACCATACTAACAATGAGCAGTTCTTC. The encoded protein is CASSLSRDHTNNEQFF.